The rows below give T cell receptor beta chains drawn from one sample of a study of regulatory T cells in long-lasting Graves disease. Each CDR3 protein gets one entry after TCRdb re-called the multiplex PCR reads with MiXCR. The sample lists around 480,000 distinct CDR3 sequences, 15% to 20% occurring once. This same sample was also taken into another study, of T cells in Graves' hyperthyroidism and ophthalmopathy.

This specimen consisted of peripheral blood mononuclear cells (PBMCs), obtained at new diagnosis, from a patient treated with antithyroid drugs. The origin of the receptors is a woman aged 40 to 65 with Graves disease. CDR3s include the opening cysteine and the closing phenylalanine or tryptophan. The D gene is left open where the match is weak. Expanded clones are given a class, and other clones once, few, many or no size at all.

clone_size j_call v_call cdr3_length d_call cdr3_aa cdr3_nt
many TRBJ2-5 TRBV2 12 NA CASRAREETQYF TGTGCCAGCAGGGCTAGGGAGGAGACCCAGTACTTC
few TRBJ2-7 TRBV12-3/TRBV12-4 13 NA CASSPRWTYEQYF TGTGCCAGCAGCCCCCGGTGGACCTACGAGCAGTACTTC
few TRBJ2-4 TRBV19 15 NA CASSIGAGTKNIQYF TGTGCCAGTAGTATAGGGGCAGGGACCAAAAACATTCAGTACTTC
many TRBJ2-1 TRBV11-2 17 TRBD2 CASSAGGLAGGYNEQFF TGTGCCAGCAGCGCCGGAGGGCTAGCGGGGGGCTACAATGAGCAGTTCTTC
few TRBJ2-7 TRBV28 13 NA CASGASPSYEQYF TGTGCCAGCGGGGCCAGTCCCTCCTACGAGCAGTACTTC
once TRBJ2-5 TRBV10-3 16 TRBD2 CASSVPGGSIQETQYF TGTGCCAGCAGTGTCCCGGGGGGGTCTATCCAAGAGACCCAGTACTTC
NA TRBJ1-3 TRBV30 14 NA CAWVRSGSGNTIYF TGTGCCTGGGTCCGGTCGGGCTCTGGAAACACCATATATTTT
many TRBJ1-1 TRBV5-1 13 NA CASSVTPQGTAFF TGCGCCAGCAGCGTAACCCCACAGGGCACTGCTTTCTTT
many TRBJ1-5 TRBV5-1 14 TRBD1 CASSTTGGGQPQHF TGCGCCAGCAGCACGACAGGGGGCGGTCAGCCCCAGCATTTT
few TRBJ1-1 TRBV4-1 15 NA CASSQTLESETEAFF TGCGCCAGCAGCCAGACCCTAGAAAGTGAGACTGAAGCTTTCTTT